The 11 T cell receptor beta chains below come from one sample, sequenced in a study of shared clonotypes between healthy human individuals. The data were produced by immunoSEQ multiplex PCR, yet TCRdb's version contains in-frame clones alone and is incomplete. The data hold about 770,000 clones, with 55% to 80% observed a single time. The sequencing sample was made of memory CD4+ T cells sorted from blood. The subset denotes: CD45RA-negative fraction. The receptor source for this set is a woman aged 30 to 39 in good health.

The chain carries TRBV23-1 and TRBJ1-5; TRBD1 matches at 7 bases. TRBV23-1 is assigned to the ORF class and has an uncertain function. There are 17 residues in the CDR3. The V and J ends lost 0 bases and 4 bases, in that order; junction bases with no gene match: 9. CDR3 sequence: CASSQSGVDRVNQPQHF. CDR3 nucleotides: TGCGCCAGCAGTCAATCAGGGGTCGACAGGGTGAATCAGCCCCAGCATTTT.

This clone was seen a few times. CDR3 sequence (DNA): TGCGCCAGCTCCCTCGATGAACAGTTCCTTAGGTATGAGCAGTTCTTC. This translates into CASSLDEQFLRYEQFF. The J gene is TRBJ2-1, the V gene TRBV5-1; D is unresolved. The germline V gene has CDR1 SGHRS and CDR2 YFSETQ. This CDR3 is built from 16 residues. Trimming pared 7 bases from V and 8 bases from J, leaving 25 bases between.

The V call is TRBV7-9, the J call TRBJ1-5, with 8 bases matching TRBD1. The junction had 13 bases not matched to a gene; V was cut back by 5 bases and J by 1 base. Germline V gene sequence: CDR1 SEHNR, CDR2 FQNEAQ (reference sequence). The CDR3 sequence is 18 residues long. CDR3 sequence reads: CASSGPGQGGRSNQPQHF. The CDR3 nucleotides read TGTGCCAGCAGCGGCCCCGGACAGGGAGGGAGAAGCAATCAGCCCCAGCATTTT.

The rearrangement uses TRBV5-1 and TRBJ2-3, with D possibly TRBD2 on 6 matching bases. V was shortened by 4 bases and J by 8 bases, with 8 bases between the two germline ends. Germline values: CDR1 SGHRS, CDR2 YFSETQ. The CDR3 is made up of 11 amino acids. For the CDR3, the DNA is TGCGCCAGCAGCCCCGGGGGTACGCAGTATTTT. Its translation is CASSPGGTQYF. Full variable domain (rest looked up from reference TRBV5-1 and TRBJ2-3): KAGVTQTPRYLIKTRGQQVTLSCSPISGHRSVSWYQQTPGQGLQFLFEYFSETQRNKGNFPGRFSGRQFSNSRSEMNVSTLELGDSALYLCASSPGGTQYFGPGTRLTVL.

The V gene is TRBV5-1, the J gene TRBJ2-7; no firm D call. Germline V gives CDR1 SGHRS, CDR2 YFSETQ. The CDR3 totals 14 residues. Trimming removed 2 bases from V and 2 bases from J, with 11 bases in between. CDR3 sequence reads: CASSFGRPAYEQYF. Written as DNA, the CDR3 is TGCGCCAGCAGCTTCGGCCGCCCCGCCTACGAGCAGTACTTC.

The V and J genes are TRBV28 and TRBJ1-2; 8 bases map to TRBD1. Germline lookup yields CDR1 MDHEN and CDR2 SYDVKM. J was trimmed by 2 bases and V by 7 bases; bases with no gene match: 12. This CDR3 spans 16 amino acids. CDR3 in DNA: TGTGCCAGCACTAGCTCCGGGACAGGTTTAAACTATGGCTACACCTTC. Residues: CASTSSGTGLNYGYTF.

The rearrangement uses TRBV2 and TRBJ1-2; TRBD1 is a possible D gene (6 bases). The V gene's germline CDR1 is SNHLY and CDR2 FYNNEI. V shed 6 bases and J shed 2 bases, with 7 bases lying between them. CDR3 size: 12 residues. For the CDR3, the DNA is TGTGCCAGCAGCCAGGGGAACTATGGCTACACCTTC. This codes for CASSQGNYGYTF. Full variable domain (outside the CDR3, taken from reference TRBV2 and TRBJ1-2): EPEVTQTPSHQVTQMGQEVILRCVPISNHLYFYWYRQILGQKVEFLVSFYNNEISEKSEIFDDQFSVERPDGSNFTLKIRSTKLEDSAMYFCASSQGNYGYTFGSGTRLTVV.

V gene TRBV28 combines with J gene TRBJ2-1; D may be TRBD2 (7 bases). The germline gives CDR1 MDHEN, CDR2 SYDVKM. V lost 9 bases to trimming and J lost 4 bases, with 25 bases between them. The CDR3 contains 17 residues. The CDR3 region is CASPPGGPRTLYNEQFF. Here the CDR3 DNA reads TGTGCCAGTCCCCCGGGGGGCCCCCGGACTCTATACAATGAGCAGTTCTTC.

DNA for the CDR3: TGTGCCAGCAGTTTGCTAAGGAGGCCCCAGCATTTT. This codes for CASSLLRRPQHF. The V call is TRBV28, the J call TRBJ1-5, with D hard to call. The V gene's germline CDR1 is MDHEN and CDR2 SYDVKM. V was cut by 3 bases and J by 9 bases, with 9 bases left in between. The CDR3 loop spans 12 amino acids.

The chain's CDR3 is CASGQTGNNEKLFF. For the CDR3, the DNA is TGTGCCAGCGGACAGACAGGGAATAATGAAAAACTGTTTTTT. V and J are TRBV6-1 and TRBJ1-4; TRBD1 matches 7 bases. The V gene end was trimmed by 8 bases and the J gene end by 4 bases; junction bases not matched to a gene: 7. This CDR3 contains 14 residues. Germline V gene sequence: CDR1 MNHNS, CDR2 SASEGT.

The gene calls are TRBV19 and TRBJ2-1, with 9 positions matching TRBD1. Germline V gene data show CDR1 as LNHDA and CDR2 as SQIVND (reference sequence). Trimming took 0 bases from V and 4 from J; bases not matched to a gene: 4. The CDR3 covers 16 residues. In DNA, the CDR3 is TGTGCCAGTAGTATAGATCGAGGGACAGGGTACAATGAGCAGTTCTTC. Its translation: CASSIDRGTGYNEQFF. Full variable domain (outside the CDR3, taken from reference TRBV19 and TRBJ2-1): DGGITQSPKYLFRKEGQNVTLSCEQNLNHDAMYWYRQDPGQGLRLIYYSQIVNDFQKGDIAEGYSVSREKKESFPLTVTSAQKNPTAFYLCASSIDRGTGYNEQFFGPGTRLTVL.